A single sample gave rise to the 6 T cell receptor beta chains below, sequenced in a study of human T cells and chemical hapten exposure. TCRdb re-derived calls from the RACE reads in MiXCR, one entry per CDR3 protein. Found here are around 150,000 distinct CDR3 sequences, roughly 25% of them singletons; the top ten hold around 1.9%. Time point given: patch test 3, about 24 weeks after DPC sensitization. Indicated treatment: therapeutic diphenylcyclopropenone sensitization with weekly scalp DPC. Material: whole blood, obtained in connection with sensitization to the hapten diphenylcyclopropenone (DPC). Source of these receptors: a young woman with alopecia areata. Some clones in this sample may be carry-over from other donors' samples.

This clonotype was observed a few times. In DNA form, the CDR3 reads TGTGCCAGCAGCACCGGGACAGGGGGCGTCTATAGCAATCAGCCCCAGCATTTT. Amino acids: CASSTGTGGVYSNQPQHF. The chain couples TRBV28 to TRBJ1-5; 12 bases agree with TRBD1. Looked up from germline, CDR1 is MDHEN and CDR2 is SYDVKM. V shed 6 bases, J shed 0 bases, and the junction held 9 bases outside the gene matches. The CDR3 sequence is 18 residues long.

This clonotype was observed at least ten times. Germline and junction disagree at one end, which may indicate a read error. This sequence joins TRBV29-1 and TRBJ1-2, with 9 bases fitting TRBD1. Per the germline V gene, CDR1 is SQVTM and CDR2 is ANQGSEA. The CDR3 extends over 12 amino acids. In DNA form, the CDR3 reads TGCAGCGCTGAAAAAGGACAGGGGCGTTACACCTTC. Translation: CSAEKGQGRYTF. The full variable domain, its missing parts supplied by reference TRBV29-1 and TRBJ1-2, is SAVISQKPSRDICQRGTSLTIQCQVDSQVTMMFWYRQQPGQSLTLIATANQGSEATYESGFVIDKFPISRPNLTFSTLTVSNMSPEDSSIYLCSAEKGQGRYTFGSGTRLTVV.

This clonotype turned up a few times. V is TRBV30 and J is TRBJ1-1; a possible D gene is TRBD1 (5 bases). Looked up from germline, CDR1 is GTSNPN and CDR2 is SVGIG (reference sequence). Trimming took 3 bases from V and 5 from J, leaving 13 bases between them. The CDR3 is made up of 13 amino acids. The CDR3 here is CAWSRGGGTEAFF. CDR3 in DNA: TGTGCCTGGAGCCGCGGGGGAGGGACTGAAGCTTTCTTT.

The chain uses TRBV7-2 and TRBJ2-2; a weak D match, TRBD1 (6 bases). V dropped 2 bases and J dropped 5 bases, with 9 bases sitting between them. Germline V CDR1 and CDR2: SGHTA, FQGNSA. The CDR3 extends over 14 amino acids. Written as DNA, the CDR3 is TGTGCCAGCAGCTTAAACAGGGTTACCGGGGAGCTGTTTTTT. Protein product: CASSLNRVTGELFF.

This clonotype turned up a few times. The V call is TRBV6-9, the J call TRBJ1-6; D may be TRBD1 (5 bases). Trimming removed 8 bases at V and 0 bases at J, with 8 bases between. This CDR3 has 14 amino acids. Germline CDR1 is MNHGY and CDR2 is SVAAGI. For the CDR3, the DNA is TGTGCCAGCCGAGACAGCTCCTATAATTCACCCCTCCACTTT. Protein: CASRDSSYNSPLHF.

This clonotype was detected only a few times. The gene calls are TRBV20-1 and TRBJ1-4, with D perhaps matching TRBD1 (6 bases). With 1 base removed from V and 1 base from J, the gap between germline ends came to 10 bases. The CDR3 covers 15 residues. Germline loops: CDR1 DFQATT, CDR2 SNEGSKA (reference sequence). The CDR3 is CSARVLGGTNEKLFF. The DNA for the CDR3 is TGCAGTGCTAGAGTCTTAGGGGGAACTAATGAAAAACTGTTTTTT.